Following are 7 T cell receptor beta chains from one sample sequenced in a study of blood T cells in healthy people across ages. Using a J-beta primer mix together with a sample-barcoded 5' primer, a second PCR was run for roughly 6 to 11 cycles. One entry per CDR3 protein, called by TCRdb with MiXCR from the 5' RACE reads. The table records hundreds of thousands of distinct CDR3 sequences, around 50% of them present only once. The material sequenced was blood. The receptors shown here come from a man older than 75 in good health.

This chain links TRBV6-6 with TRBJ2-7, with D possibly matching TRBD1 (6 bases). Germline CDR1 reads MNHNY; CDR2 reads SVGAGI (reference sequence). This CDR3 contains 15 residues. The V end lost 8 bases, the J end lost 4 bases, and 21 bases lay between the germline ends. CDR3 DNA: TGTGCCAGCGATAATCCAGACACGGACAGTTACGAGCAGTACTTC. Translated, it gives CASDNPDTDSYEQYF.

The chain couples TRBV20-1 to TRBJ2-7, with 8 bases matching TRBD2. The CDR3 has 15 amino acids. Germline-derived CDR1 and CDR2 are DFQATT and SNEGSKA (reference sequence). J gave up 3 bases and V 7 bases, and 14 bases lay outside the gene matches. CDR3 coding DNA: TGCAGTGTTGCGGACAGAAGCGGGGGAATCTACGAGCAGTACTTC. It encodes CSVADRSGGIYEQYF.

This clonotype was detected a few times. The CDR3 reads CASMRLGLSTDTQYF. The CDR3 DNA reads as TGCGCCAGCATGAGGTTGGGCCTTAGCACAGATACGCAGTATTTT. The chain recombines TRBV5-1 with TRBJ2-3, with D unresolved. Trimming cost V 6 bases and J 0 bases, with 14 bases left between them. CDR1 is SGHRS, CDR2 YFSETQ, per germline. The CDR3 has 15 amino acids.

The chain is built from TRBV24-1 and TRBJ1-5; D unresolved. Trimming took 2 bases from V and 1 from J, leaving 14 bases between them. CDR3 length: 17 amino acids. In germline, CDR1 is KGHDR, CDR2 SFDVKD. The CDR3 protein is CATSDSRGLASNQPQHF. DNA for the CDR3: TGTGCCACCAGTGATTCTCGAGGACTGGCGAGCAATCAGCCCCAGCATTTT.

This CDR3 reads CASSNNPGQGASQYF. The CDR3 DNA is TGTGCCAGCAGTAACAACCCGGGACAGGGGGCATCGCAGTATTTT. The chain recombines TRBV27 with TRBJ2-3; 12 positions match TRBD1. Germline loops: CDR1 MNHEY, CDR2 SMNVEV (reference sequence). Losses at the gene ends were 5 bases for V and 10 bases for J; bases not matched to a gene: 10. The CDR3 has 15 residues.

This clonotype has only a few counts. The rearrangement joins TRBV29-1 to TRBJ2-3; D call uncertain. The V gene lost 4 bases and the J gene lost 7 bases, with 6 bases spanning the gap. Germline CDR1 and CDR2: SQVTM and ANQGSEA. CDR3 length: 10 amino acids. For the CDR3, the DNA is TGCAGCGTTGGGGTAAATACGCAGTATTTT. Amino acid sequence: CSVGVNTQYF.

The CDR3 DNA sequence: TGTGCCAGCAGCGCGGACGGGACATCGAACACTGAAGCTTTCTTT. Protein product: CASSADGTSNTEAFF. V is TRBV9 and J is TRBJ1-1; perhaps TRBD1 as D (6 bases). Trimming left V 3 bases short and J 1 base short, with 13 bases between. CDR1 SGDLS and CDR2 YYNGEE come from the germline V gene. The CDR3 is 15 amino acids.